This T cell receptor (beta chain) was recorded in a study of shared clonotypes between healthy human individuals. Study overall: Each donor's CD8 memory used one plate, CD8 naive two, each CD4 subset three. Study-level results: Clonotype sharing levels among donors were expected to vary with sequencing depth. Clonotypes not shared had lower generation probabilities than those common to all four donors.

In germline, CDR1 is SGDLS, CDR2 YYNGEE. The CDR3 has 15 amino acids. The V segment lost 0 bases and the J segment 4 bases; nucleotides outside the gene matches: 2. Per the study methods: Filtering was not the same, since immunoSEQ gave junction-only sequences without quality scores. Clones were read by immunoSEQ multiplex PCR, and TCRdb kept only the in-frame ones, dropping some. V and J calls and clone size are copied from that table; D and trimming were computed from the DNA. This table holds about 2 million clones, 95% found once. Concerning this clone itself: The antigen remains undetermined. Different DNA sequences within this sample yield the same CDR3.

The chain carries TRBV9 and TRBJ2-7; the match to TRBD2 covers 12 bases. The clonotype originates from a man aged 18 to 30 in good health. Specimen: naive CD4+ T cells sorted from blood. The subset here: CD45RA+ positively selected. The CDR3 reads CASSVGLAGAYEQYF. CDR3 sequence (DNA): TGTGCCAGCAGCGTAGGACTAGCGGGAGCATACGAGCAGTACTTC.